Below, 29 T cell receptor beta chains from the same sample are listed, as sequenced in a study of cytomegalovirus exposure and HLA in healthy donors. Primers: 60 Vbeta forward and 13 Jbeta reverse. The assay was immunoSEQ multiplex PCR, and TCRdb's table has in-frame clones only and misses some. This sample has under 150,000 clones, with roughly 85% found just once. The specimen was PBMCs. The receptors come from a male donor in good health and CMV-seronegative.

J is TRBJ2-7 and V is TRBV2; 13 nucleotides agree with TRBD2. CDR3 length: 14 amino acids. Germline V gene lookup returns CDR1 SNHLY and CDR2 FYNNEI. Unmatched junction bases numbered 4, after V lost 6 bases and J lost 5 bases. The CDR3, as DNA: TGTGCCAGCAGCGAGACTAGCGGGGGGAACGAGCAGTACTTC. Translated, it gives CASSETSGGNEQYF.

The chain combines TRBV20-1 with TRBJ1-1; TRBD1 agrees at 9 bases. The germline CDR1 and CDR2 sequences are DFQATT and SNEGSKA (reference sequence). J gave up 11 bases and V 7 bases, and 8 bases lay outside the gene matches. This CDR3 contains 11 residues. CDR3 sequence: CSVEEDRGAFF. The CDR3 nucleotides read TGCAGTGTTGAGGAGGACAGGGGTGCTTTCTTT.

CDR3 residues: CASSSTGTAQNYGYTF. For the CDR3, the DNA is TGTGCCAGCAGCTCCACAGGGACAGCTCAGAACTATGGCTACACCTTC. The chain uses TRBV7-8 and TRBJ1-2; 7 bases agree with TRBD1. The CDR3 spans 16 residues. The J segment lost 2 bases and the V segment lost 4 bases, leaving 10 bases of the junction unmatched. Looked up from germline, CDR1 is SGHVS and CDR2 is FQNEAQ.

CDR3: CASSLGVQNNSPLHF. CDR3 nucleotides: TGTGCCAGCAGCTTAGGAGTTCAGAATAATTCACCCCTCCACTTT. The chain joins TRBV13 to TRBJ1-6; D unclear. The CDR3 covers 15 residues. Germline assignment: CDR1 PRHDT and CDR2 FYEKMQ (reference sequence). Trimming removed 0 bases from V and 5 bases from J, with 8 bases in between.

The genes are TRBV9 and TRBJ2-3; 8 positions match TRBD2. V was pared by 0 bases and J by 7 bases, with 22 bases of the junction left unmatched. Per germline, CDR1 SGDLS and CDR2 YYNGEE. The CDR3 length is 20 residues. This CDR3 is CASSVADPKAGGPSDYTQYF. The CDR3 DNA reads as TGTGCCAGCAGCGTAGCCGACCCTAAGGCGGGAGGCCCCAGCGATTATACGCAGTATTTT.

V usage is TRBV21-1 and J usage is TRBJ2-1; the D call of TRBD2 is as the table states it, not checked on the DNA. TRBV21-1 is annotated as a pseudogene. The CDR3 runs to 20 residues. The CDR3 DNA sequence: TGTGCCAGCCTTACTCTCTACTTGCCGGGACTAGCGGGAGGGGCAGGTGAGCAGTTCTTC. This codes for CASLTLYLPGLAGGAGEQFF.

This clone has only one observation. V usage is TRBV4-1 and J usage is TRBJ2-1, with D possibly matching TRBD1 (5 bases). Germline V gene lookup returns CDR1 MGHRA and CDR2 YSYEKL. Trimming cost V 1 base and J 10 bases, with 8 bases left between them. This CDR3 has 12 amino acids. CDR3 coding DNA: TGCGCCAGCAGCCAAGGTAGGGGCGAGCAGTTCTTC. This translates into CASSQGRGEQFF.

As DNA, the CDR3 is TGTGCCAGCAGTGAGGGCAGATATTACGAGCAGTACTTC. Protein: CASSEGRYYEQYF. J is TRBJ2-7 and V is TRBV6-1; D gene ambiguous. Per the germline V gene, CDR1 is MNHNS and CDR2 is SASEGT. Trimming left V 3 bases short and J 4 bases short, with 10 bases between. The CDR3 contains 13 residues.

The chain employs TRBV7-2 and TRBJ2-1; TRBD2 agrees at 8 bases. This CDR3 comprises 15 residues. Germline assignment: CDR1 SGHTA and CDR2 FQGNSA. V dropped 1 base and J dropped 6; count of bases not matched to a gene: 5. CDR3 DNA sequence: TGTGCCAGCAGCTTAGTCCTGCGGGGGGTCAATGAGCAGTTCTTC. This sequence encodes CASSLVLRGVNEQFF.

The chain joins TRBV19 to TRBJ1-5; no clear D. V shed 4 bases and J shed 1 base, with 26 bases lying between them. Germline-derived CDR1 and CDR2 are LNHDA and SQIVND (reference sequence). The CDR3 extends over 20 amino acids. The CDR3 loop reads CASSTYPWVSARGSNQPQHF. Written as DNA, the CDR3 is TGTGCCAGTAGTACTTACCCCTGGGTTTCGGCAAGAGGAAGCAATCAGCCCCAGCATTTT.

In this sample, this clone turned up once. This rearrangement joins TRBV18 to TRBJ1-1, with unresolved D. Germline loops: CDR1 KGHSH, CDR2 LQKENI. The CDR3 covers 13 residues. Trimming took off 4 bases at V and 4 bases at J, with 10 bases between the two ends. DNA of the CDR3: TGTGCCAGCTCACGAGTGGAGAGCACTGAAGCTTTCTTT. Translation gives CASSRVESTEAFF.

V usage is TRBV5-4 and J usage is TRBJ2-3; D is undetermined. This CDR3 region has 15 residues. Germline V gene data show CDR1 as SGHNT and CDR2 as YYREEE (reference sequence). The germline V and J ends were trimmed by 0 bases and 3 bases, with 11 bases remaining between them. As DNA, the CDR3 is TGTGCCAGCAGCTTGGTCTTGGGCGCAACAGATACGCAGTATTTT. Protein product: CASSLVLGATDTQYF.

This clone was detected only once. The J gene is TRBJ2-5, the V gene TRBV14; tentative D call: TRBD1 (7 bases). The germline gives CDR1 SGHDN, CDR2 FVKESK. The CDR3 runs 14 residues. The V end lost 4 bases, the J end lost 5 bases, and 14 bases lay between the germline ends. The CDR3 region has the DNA TGTGCCAGCAGCCCCCCGACAGGGAGGGAGACCCAGTACTTC. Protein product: CASSPPTGRETQYF.

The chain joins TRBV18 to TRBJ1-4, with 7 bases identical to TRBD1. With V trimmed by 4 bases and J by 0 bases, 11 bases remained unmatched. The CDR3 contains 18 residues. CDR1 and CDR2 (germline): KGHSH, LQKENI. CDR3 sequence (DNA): TGTGCCAGCTCACATAAAGCTTACAGGGGCCCAACTAATGAAAAACTGTTTTTT. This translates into CASSHKAYRGPTNEKLFF.

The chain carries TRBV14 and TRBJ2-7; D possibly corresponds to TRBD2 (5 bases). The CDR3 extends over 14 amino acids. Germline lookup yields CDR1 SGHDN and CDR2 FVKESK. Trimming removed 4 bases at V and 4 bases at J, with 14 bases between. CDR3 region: CASSPAAEPYEQYF. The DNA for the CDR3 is TGTGCCAGCAGCCCGGCAGCGGAACCTTACGAGCAGTACTTC.

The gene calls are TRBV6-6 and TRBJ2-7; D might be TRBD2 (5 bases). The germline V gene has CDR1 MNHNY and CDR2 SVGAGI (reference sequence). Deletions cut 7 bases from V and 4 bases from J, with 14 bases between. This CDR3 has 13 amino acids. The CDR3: CASISGSKYEQYF. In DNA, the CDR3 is TGTGCCAGCATCTCGGGGAGTAAGTACGAGCAGTACTTC.

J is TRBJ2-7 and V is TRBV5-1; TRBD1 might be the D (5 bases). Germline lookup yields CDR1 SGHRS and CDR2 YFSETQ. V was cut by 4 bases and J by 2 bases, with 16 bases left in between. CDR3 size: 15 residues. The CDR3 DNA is TGCGCCAGCAGCCCGCGGCAGGGTATAGCCTACGAGCAGTACTTC. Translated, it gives CASSPRQGIAYEQYF.

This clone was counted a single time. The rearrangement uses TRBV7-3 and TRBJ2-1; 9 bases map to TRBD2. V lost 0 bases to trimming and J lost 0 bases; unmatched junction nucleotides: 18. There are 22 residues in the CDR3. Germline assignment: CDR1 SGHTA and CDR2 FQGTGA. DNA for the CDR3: TGTGCCAGCAGCTTAACGTACACCGAGGGGCTAGCGGGGACATACTCCTACAATGAGCAGTTCTTC. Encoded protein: CASSLTYTEGLAGTYSYNEQFF.

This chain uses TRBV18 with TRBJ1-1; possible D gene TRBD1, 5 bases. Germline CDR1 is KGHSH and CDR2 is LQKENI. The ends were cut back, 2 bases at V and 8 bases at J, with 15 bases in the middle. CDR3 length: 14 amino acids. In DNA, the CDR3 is TGTGCCAGCTCACCATCCGGCGGGGCGATCGAAGCTTTCTTT. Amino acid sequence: CASSPSGGAIEAFF. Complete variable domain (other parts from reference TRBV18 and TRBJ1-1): NAGVMQNPRHLVRRRGQEARLRCSPMKGHSHVYWYRQLPEEGLKFMVYLQKENIIDESGMPKERFSAEFPKEGPSILRIQQVVRGDSAAYFCASSPSGGAIEAFFGQGTRLTVV.

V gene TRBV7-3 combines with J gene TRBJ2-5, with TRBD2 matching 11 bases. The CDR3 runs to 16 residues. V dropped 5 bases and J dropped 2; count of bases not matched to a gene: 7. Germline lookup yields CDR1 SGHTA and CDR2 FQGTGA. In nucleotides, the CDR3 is TGTGCCAGCAGCGAGATCGGGACTAGCGGACAAGAGACCCAGTACTTC. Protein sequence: CASSEIGTSGQETQYF.

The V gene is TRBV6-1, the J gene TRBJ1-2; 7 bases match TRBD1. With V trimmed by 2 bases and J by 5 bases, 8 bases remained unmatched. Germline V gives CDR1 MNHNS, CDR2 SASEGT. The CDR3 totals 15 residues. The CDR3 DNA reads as TGTGCCAGCAGTGAACTTGTCGACAGGGTTTATGGCTACACCTTC. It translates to CASSELVDRVYGYTF.

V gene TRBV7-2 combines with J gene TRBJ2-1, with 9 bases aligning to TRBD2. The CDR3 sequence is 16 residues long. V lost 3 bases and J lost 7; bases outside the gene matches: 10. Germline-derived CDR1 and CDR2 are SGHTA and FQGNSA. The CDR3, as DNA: TGTGCCAGCAGCTTGGTGGGAGCGGGAGGAAGGAATGAGCAGTTCTTC. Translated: CASSLVGAGGRNEQFF.

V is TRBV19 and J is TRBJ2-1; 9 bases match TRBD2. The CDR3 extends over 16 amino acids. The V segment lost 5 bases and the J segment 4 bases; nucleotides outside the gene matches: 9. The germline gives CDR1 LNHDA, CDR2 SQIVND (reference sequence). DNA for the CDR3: TGTGCCAGTAGTTCCCCAGCGGGAGGTAGTTACAATGAGCAGTTCTTC. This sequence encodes CASSSPAGGSYNEQFF.

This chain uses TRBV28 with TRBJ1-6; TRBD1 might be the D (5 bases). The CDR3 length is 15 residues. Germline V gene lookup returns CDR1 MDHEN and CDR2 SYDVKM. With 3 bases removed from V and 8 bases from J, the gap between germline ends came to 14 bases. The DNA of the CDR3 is TGTGCCAGCAGTTTGATAGGGGCGAAACATTCACCCCTCCACTTT. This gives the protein CASSLIGAKHSPLHF.

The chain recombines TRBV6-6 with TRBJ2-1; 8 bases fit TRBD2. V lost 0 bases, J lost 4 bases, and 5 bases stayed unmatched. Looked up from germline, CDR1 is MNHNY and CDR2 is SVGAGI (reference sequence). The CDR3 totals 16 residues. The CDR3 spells CASSYSKSGGYNEQFF. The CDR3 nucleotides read TGTGCCAGCAGTTACTCGAAGAGCGGGGGATACAATGAGCAGTTCTTC.

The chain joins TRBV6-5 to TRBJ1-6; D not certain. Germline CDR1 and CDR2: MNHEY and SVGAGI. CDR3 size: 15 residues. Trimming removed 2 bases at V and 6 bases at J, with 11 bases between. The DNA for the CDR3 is TGTGCCAGCAGTTACGATCTGTTACTTAATTCACCCCTCCACTTT. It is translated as CASSYDLLLNSPLHF.

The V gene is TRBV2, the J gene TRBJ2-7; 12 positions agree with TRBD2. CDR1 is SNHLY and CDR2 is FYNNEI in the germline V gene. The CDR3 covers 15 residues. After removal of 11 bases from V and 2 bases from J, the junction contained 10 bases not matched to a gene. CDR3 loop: CASQSLAGGPYEQYF. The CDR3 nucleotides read TGTGCCTCCCAGTCCCTAGCGGGAGGGCCCTACGAGCAGTACTTC.

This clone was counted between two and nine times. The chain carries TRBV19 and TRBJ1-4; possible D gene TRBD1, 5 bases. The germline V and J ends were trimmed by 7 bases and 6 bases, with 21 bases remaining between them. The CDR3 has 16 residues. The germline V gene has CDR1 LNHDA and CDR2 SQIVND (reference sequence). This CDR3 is CASKGRGRGWHEKLFF. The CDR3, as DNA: TGTGCCAGTAAAGGCAGAGGAAGGGGATGGCATGAAAAACTGTTTTTT.

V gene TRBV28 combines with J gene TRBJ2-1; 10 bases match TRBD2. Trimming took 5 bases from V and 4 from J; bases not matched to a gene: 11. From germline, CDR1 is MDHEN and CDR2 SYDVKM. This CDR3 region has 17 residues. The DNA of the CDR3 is TGTGCCAGCAGTCCCGGGGGGAATAGCGGGAGGTACAATGAGCAGTTCTTC. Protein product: CASSPGGNSGRYNEQFF. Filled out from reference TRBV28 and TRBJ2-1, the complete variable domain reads DVKVTQSSRYLVKRTGEKVFLECVQDMDHENMFWYRQDPGLGLRLIYFSYDVKMKEKGDIPEGYSVSREKKERFSLILESASTNQTSMYLCASSPGGNSGRYNEQFFGPGTRLTVL.